The 26 T cell receptor beta chains below were found in one sample sequenced in a study of T cell changes during pregnancy in multiple sclerosis. Here immunoSEQ multiplex PCR was the method, and the copy in TCRdb shows in-frame clones only, minus some. The table lists roughly 52,000 clones, roughly 92% of them singletons. Here the sequenced sample was CD8+ T cells from peripheral blood mononuclear cells, taken before pregnancy. The receptors stem from a female donor with multiple sclerosis, enrolled in a pregnancy study.

This clone was picked up one time. This chain joins TRBV6-5 and TRBJ2-7, with 9 bases identical to TRBD2. CDR3 size: 15 residues. Germline V CDR1 and CDR2: MNHEY, SVGAGI. The trim removed 5 bases at V and 5 bases at J, leaving 10 bases unmatched. The CDR3 sequence: CASSPQISGRNEQYF. The CDR3 coding sequence is TGTGCCAGCAGTCCCCAAATTAGCGGGAGAAACGAGCAGTACTTC.

This clone came up once. This chain joins TRBV28 and TRBJ2-3; 7 bases fit TRBD2. V lost 6 bases to trimming and J lost 6 bases; unmatched junction nucleotides: 18. CDR1 is MDHEN, CDR2 SYDVKM, per germline. The CDR3 covers 17 residues. The CDR3 spells CASSYPERAGGGDTQYF. CDR3 sequence (DNA): TGTGCCAGCAGCTACCCTGAGAGGGCTGGGGGGGGTGATACGCAGTATTTT.

The CDR3 is CASSMSQGDGYTF. The DNA of the CDR3 is TGTGCCAGTAGTATGTCGCAGGGTGATGGCTACACCTTC. The gene calls are TRBV19 and TRBJ1-2; perhaps TRBD1 as D (5 bases). Trimming took off 3 bases at V and 6 bases at J, with 11 bases between the two ends. Germline lookup yields CDR1 LNHDA and CDR2 SQIVND (reference sequence). The CDR3 has 13 amino acids.

DNA for the CDR3: TGTGCCAGTAGTATGGCGGGACGGAACGAGCAGTACTTC. Its protein product is CASSMAGRNEQYF. This chain connects TRBV19 to TRBJ2-7, with D possibly matching TRBD2 (6 bases). This CDR3 has 13 residues. Germline lookup yields CDR1 LNHDA and CDR2 SQIVND (reference sequence). V lost 3 bases and J 5 bases, leaving 11 bases between the germline ends.

This chain links TRBV5-1 with TRBJ2-3; TRBD2 might be the D (5 bases). Germline values: CDR1 SGHRS, CDR2 YFSETQ. V was pared by 4 bases and J by 4 bases, with 22 bases between. CDR3 length: 17 amino acids. CDR3 coding DNA: TGCGCCAGCAGCACCGGAGATCGGGGAAAGGAGGCAGATACGCAGTATTTT. Its protein product is CASSTGDRGKEADTQYF.

The chain employs TRBV2 and TRBJ2-3, with 8 bases that match TRBD2. V trimming: 8 bases; J trimming: 4 bases; junction bases outside the gene matches: 5. Germline CDR1 and CDR2: SNHLY and FYNNEI. The CDR3 contains 13 residues. In nucleotides, the CDR3 is TGTGCCAGCCAGCGGGAGAAATCAGATACGCAGTATTTT. Its protein is CASQREKSDTQYF.

The rearrangement joins TRBV5-1 to TRBJ2-1; 7 nucleotides line up with TRBD1. Per the germline V gene, CDR1 is SGHRS and CDR2 is YFSETQ. This CDR3 has 16 residues. After removal of 2 bases from V and 1 base from J, the junction contained 6 bases not matched to a gene. CDR3 sequence (DNA): TGCGCCAGCAGCTTAGACAGGGTACAATCCTACAATGAGCAGTTCTTC. Translating it yields CASSLDRVQSYNEQFF. Filled out from reference TRBV5-1 and TRBJ2-1, the complete variable domain reads KAGVTQTPRYLIKTRGQQVTLSCSPISGHRSVSWYQQTPGQGLQFLFEYFSETQRNKGNFPGRFSGRQFSNSRSEMNVSTLELGDSALYLCASSLDRVQSYNEQFFGPGTRLTVL.

This chain connects TRBV6-6 to TRBJ2-7; 12 positions match TRBD2. The length of the CDR3 is 16 residues. The trim removed 0 bases at V and 3 bases at J, leaving 3 bases unmatched. Germline CDR1 reads MNHNY; CDR2 reads SVGAGI (reference sequence). For the CDR3, the DNA is TGTGCCAGCAGTTACTCGCGGACTAGCGGGGACTACGAGCAGTACTTC. Amino acids: CASSYSRTSGDYEQYF.

The rearrangement uses TRBV30 and TRBJ2-1, with D maybe TRBD1 (5 bases). Germline assignment: CDR1 GTSNPN and CDR2 SVGIG (reference sequence). This CDR3 comprises 13 residues. The ends were cut back, 2 bases at V and 8 bases at J, with 13 bases in the middle. This CDR3 reads CAWSWGSGDEQFF. CDR3 nucleotides: TGTGCCTGGAGTTGGGGCTCTGGGGATGAGCAGTTCTTC.

V gene TRBV9 combines with J gene TRBJ1-4, with D maybe TRBD1 (6 bases). V lost 2 bases, J lost 4 bases, and 12 bases lay in between. In germline, CDR1 is SGDLS, CDR2 YYNGEE. The CDR3 totals 15 residues. The CDR3 here is CASSVQGRGNEKLFF. The CDR3 bases are TGTGCCAGCAGCGTCCAGGGGAGGGGTAATGAAAAACTGTTTTTT.

V usage is TRBV6-1 and J usage is TRBJ2-3, with TRBD1 matching over 10 bases. Trimming cost V 8 bases and J 5 bases; bases outside gene matches: 10. Germline values: CDR1 MNHNS, CDR2 SASEGT. The CDR3 spans 15 residues. CDR3 sequence reads: CASEKTGGDLDTQYF. As DNA, the CDR3 is TGTGCCAGCGAGAAGACAGGGGGCGATTTAGATACGCAGTATTTT.

The rearrangement links TRBV4-1 to TRBJ2-3; perhaps TRBD1 as D (6 bases). V was cut by 3 bases and J by 0 bases, with 10 bases left in between. Germline values: CDR1 MGHRA, CDR2 YSYEKL. The CDR3 loop spans 15 amino acids. The CDR3 here is CASSQDRLSTDTQYF. CDR3 nucleotides: TGCGCCAGCAGCCAGGACAGACTTAGCACAGATACGCAGTATTTT.

This clone has only one observation. V usage is TRBV6-5 and J usage is TRBJ2-7; 10 bases fit TRBD1. Germline V gene data show CDR1 as MNHEY and CDR2 as SVGAGI. The J segment lost 4 bases and the V segment lost 5 bases, leaving 5 bases of the junction unmatched. The CDR3 sequence is 14 residues long. CDR3 bases: TGTGCCAGCAGTACCCGGACAGGGGGGTACGAGCAGTACTTC. Translated, it gives CASSTRTGGYEQYF.

The chain joins TRBV27 to TRBJ2-7, with 7 bases fitting TRBD2. V dropped 6 bases and J dropped 5; count of bases not matched to a gene: 10. Germline-derived CDR1 and CDR2 are MNHEY and SMNVEV (reference sequence). This CDR3 spans 14 amino acids. Written as DNA, the CDR3 is TGTGCCAGCAGGCCGCGGGGAGGGGTCCACGAGCAGTACTTC. Its translation: CASRPRGGVHEQYF.

J is TRBJ2-1 and V is TRBV27, with 7 positions matching TRBD1. The CDR3 has 16 amino acids. V shed 6 bases, J shed 0 bases, and the junction held 8 bases outside the gene matches. From germline, CDR1 is MNHEY and CDR2 SMNVEV (reference sequence). The CDR3 sequence is CASSTTGTASYNEQFF. The CDR3 bases are TGTGCCAGCAGCACGACCGGGACAGCCTCCTACAATGAGCAGTTCTTC.

This clone occurred once. The chain joins TRBV19 to TRBJ2-1; 9 bases line up with TRBD2. The ends lost 5 bases at V and 9 bases at J; junction bases unmatched: 5. CDR1 and CDR2 (germline): LNHDA, SQIVND (reference sequence). This CDR3 has 13 residues. The CDR3 DNA follows: TGTGCCAGTAGTCTAACTAGCGGGCTTGAGCAGTTCTTC. Residues: CASSLTSGLEQFF.

CDR3 protein: CASSFSPRAQGVANTIYF. CDR3 nucleotide sequence: TGCGCCAGCAGCTTTTCCCCCCGAGCGCAGGGGGTCGCAAACACCATATATTTT. The chain joins TRBV5-1 to TRBJ1-3, with 7 bases identical to TRBD1. The CDR3 consists of 18 residues. Trimming at V came to 2 bases and at J to 6 bases, leaving 17 bases not matched to a gene. Germline values: CDR1 SGHRS, CDR2 YFSETQ.

The chain combines TRBV7-6 with TRBJ2-3; 9 bases agree with TRBD1. The CDR3 is made up of 16 amino acids. Losses at the gene ends were 1 base for V and 8 bases for J; bases not matched to a gene: 10. CDR1 and CDR2 from the germline V gene are SGHVS and FNYEAQ. The CDR3 sequence is CASSLESGTGFGTQYF. The CDR3 bases are TGTGCCAGCAGCTTAGAATCAGGGACAGGGTTCGGTACGCAGTATTTT.

The chain employs TRBV5-4 and TRBJ1-1, with TRBD1 matching over 8 bases. With 4 bases clipped from V and 2 bases from J, the junction kept 10 bases outside the gene matches. The germline V gene encodes CDR1 SGHNT and CDR2 YYREEE (reference sequence). This CDR3 is 16 amino acids long. CDR3 in amino acids: CASSPPARGPNTEAFF. CDR3 DNA: TGTGCCAGCAGCCCCCCGGCCAGGGGGCCAAACACTGAAGCTTTCTTT.

This chain links TRBV29-1 with TRBJ1-1, with D hard to call. The germline V gene encodes CDR1 SQVTM and CDR2 ANQGSEA. The CDR3 spans 15 residues. V was shortened by 3 bases and J by 3 bases, with 17 bases between the two germline ends. CDR3 protein: CSVDGRLNIDTEAFF. The CDR3, as DNA: TGCAGCGTTGATGGCAGGCTCAACATAGACACTGAAGCTTTCTTT. The full variable domain, with the rest looked up from reference TRBV29-1 and TRBJ1-1, is SAVISQKPSRDICQRGTSLTIQCQVDSQVTMMFWYRQQPGQSLTLIATANQGSEATYESGFVIDKFPISRPNLTFSTLTVSNMSPEDSSIYLCSVDGRLNIDTEAFFGQGTRLTVV.

CDR3 DNA sequence: TGTGCCAGCAGTTCGACAGCGGGAACCACAGATACGCAGTATTTT. The encoded protein is CASSSTAGTTDTQYF. The rearrangement joins TRBV2 to TRBJ2-3; 7 bases are shared with TRBD2. The CDR3 is made up of 15 amino acids. Trimming at V came to 5 bases and at J to 2 bases, leaving 7 bases not matched to a gene. In germline, CDR1 is SNHLY, CDR2 FYNNEI.

This clone was counted once. The rearrangement uses TRBV6-1 and TRBJ2-7; D uncertain. The CDR3 consists of 13 residues. Trimming took 0 bases from V and 4 from J, leaving 7 bases between them. CDR1 and CDR2 (germline): MNHNS, SASEGT. The CDR3 is CASSEAARYEQYF. Here the CDR3 DNA reads TGTGCCAGCAGTGAAGCAGCCCGATACGAGCAGTACTTC.

The gene calls are TRBV9 and TRBJ2-1, with unresolved D. The CDR3 loop spans 14 amino acids. With 1 base removed from V and 3 bases from J, the gap between germline ends came to 8 bases. Germline V gives CDR1 SGDLS, CDR2 YYNGEE. The CDR3 nucleotides are TGTGCCAGCAGCGTACTCCCGTACTACAATGAGCAGTTCTTC. Protein product: CASSVLPYYNEQFF.

The gene calls are TRBV5-6 and TRBJ2-5; TRBD2 is a possible D gene (6 bases). Germline loops: CDR1 SGHDT, CDR2 YYEEEE. Between the trimmed V and J ends, which lost 0 bases and 7 bases, there was a span of 10 bases. This CDR3 is built from 13 residues. CDR3 nucleotide sequence: TGTGCCAGCAGCTTGGGGGGGAGGAGGACCCAGTACTTC. This sequence encodes CASSLGGRRTQYF.

The V gene is TRBV7-9, the J gene TRBJ1-1; D possibly corresponds to TRBD1 (5 bases). CDR3 length equals 16 residues. Looked up from germline, CDR1 is SEHNR and CDR2 is FQNEAQ (reference sequence). V lost 3 bases to trimming and J lost 0 bases, with 14 bases between them. CDR3 protein: CASSFGHKVMNTEAFF. Written as DNA, the CDR3 is TGTGCCAGCAGCTTCGGACACAAGGTAATGAACACTGAAGCTTTCTTT.

The chain uses TRBV27 and TRBJ2-3, with 9 bases lining up with TRBD1. Germline V gene lookup returns CDR1 MNHEY and CDR2 SMNVEV (reference sequence). The CDR3 consists of 15 residues. Trimming at V came to 5 bases and at J to 10 bases, leaving 13 bases not matched to a gene. The chain's CDR3 is CASSPGTGTNPPQYF. The CDR3 nucleotides are TGTGCCAGCAGTCCCGGGACAGGGACTAACCCTCCGCAGTATTTT.